One sample yielded the 8 T cell receptor beta chains listed below, sequenced in a study of cytomegalovirus exposure and HLA in healthy donors. Amplification used 60 Vbeta primers and 13 Jbeta primers. Data came from immunoSEQ multiplex PCR; TCRdb stores just in-frame clones and leaves some out. The table has over 150,000 clones, 75% to 85% seen once. Material for sequencing was PBMCs. Receptors originate from a woman aged 30 to 39 in good health and CMV-seronegative.

V usage is TRBV25-1 and J usage is TRBJ1-5; 7 nucleotides agree with TRBD1. Germline CDR1 reads MGHDK; CDR2 reads SYGVNS. The CDR3 is made up of 18 amino acids. The trim removed 8 bases at V and 0 bases at J, leaving 16 bases unmatched. CDR3 nucleotide sequence: TGTGCCAGCGGGTTAAAGTCAGGGACAGATTATAGCAATCAGCCCCAGCATTTT. It encodes CASGLKSGTDYSNQPQHF.

The V call is TRBV27, the J call TRBJ1-2; D possibly corresponds to TRBD1 (6 bases). V was clipped by 5 bases and J by 4 bases, with 14 bases between them. The CDR3 covers 14 residues. Germline CDR1 reads MNHEY; CDR2 reads SMNVEV (reference sequence). The CDR3 DNA follows: TGTGCCAGCAGTCCCCGACAGGAATCCTATGGCTACACCTTC. It specifies CASSPRQESYGYTF.

This clone was counted only a few times. The chain employs TRBV19 and TRBJ2-6; 8 bases fit TRBD2. This CDR3 spans 13 amino acids. Germline V gene lookup returns CDR1 LNHDA and CDR2 SQIVND (reference sequence). V lost 2 bases to trimming and J lost 13 bases; unmatched junction nucleotides: 4. For the CDR3, the DNA is TGTGCCAGTAGTATAACTAGCGGCCGAGTCCTGACTTTC. It yields the protein CASSITSGRVLTF.

This clone was seen a handful of times. Relative to the germline gene, one junction end is altered; a read error may explain this. V gene TRBV7-9 combines with J gene TRBJ2-1; 11 bases agree with TRBD2. Germline assignment: CDR1 SEHNR and CDR2 FQNEAQ (reference sequence). CDR3 length equals 16 residues. The CDR3 loop is CSSSSTKLAGADEQFF. The CDR3 coding sequence is TGTTCCAGCAGCTCCACAAAACTAGCGGGGGCGGATGAGCAGTTCTTC.

The V gene is TRBV4-3, the J gene TRBJ2-7; 8 bases agree with TRBD1. The ends lost 2 bases at V and 5 bases at J; junction bases unmatched: 2. CDR3 length: 13 residues. CDR1 and CDR2 from the germline V gene are LGHNA and YSLEER. CDR3 DNA: TGCGCCAGCAGCCAAAGGACAGGGAACGAGCAGTACTTC. Translation: CASSQRTGNEQYF.

The V gene is TRBV19, the J gene TRBJ2-1; 9 bases fit TRBD2. The CDR3 consists of 15 residues. The V gene's germline CDR1 is LNHDA and CDR2 SQIVND (reference sequence). Trimming at V came to 8 bases and at J to 5 bases, leaving 10 bases not matched to a gene. CDR3 protein: CASCNSGGLNNEQFF. The DNA for the CDR3 is TGTGCCAGTTGTAATAGCGGGGGCCTTAACAATGAGCAGTTCTTC.

This chain joins TRBV7-2 and TRBJ1-2; possible D gene TRBD1, 5 bases. Germline CDR1 and CDR2: SGHTA and FQGNSA. V lost 0 bases, J lost 4 bases, and 15 bases lay in between. The CDR3 has 16 amino acids. This CDR3 is CASSLAGQGNGYGYTF. Written as DNA, the CDR3 is TGTGCCAGCAGCTTAGCAGGGCAGGGAAACGGCTATGGCTACACCTTC. The full variable domain, completed using reference TRBV7-2 and TRBJ1-2, is GAGVSQSPSNKVTEKGKDVELRCDPISGHTALYWYRQSLGQGLEFLIYFQGNSAPDKSGLPSDRFSAERTGGSVSTLTIQRTQQEDSAVYLCASSLAGQGNGYGYTFGSGTRLTVV.

The V and J genes are TRBV5-4 and TRBJ2-3, with 10 nucleotides matching TRBD2. This CDR3 region has 16 residues. The V gene's germline CDR1 is SGHNT and CDR2 YYREEE (reference sequence). Trimming cost V 2 bases and J 4 bases; bases outside gene matches: 7. The CDR3 DNA reads TGTGCCAGCAGCTTCCAGCGGGGGGGGGCCCCAGATACGCAGTATTTT. This codes for CASSFQRGGAPDTQYF.